This T cell receptor beta chain was retrieved from a study of T cell clonality in common variable immunodeficiency. CVID and control samples used equivalent genomic DNA input. Here immunoSEQ multiplex PCR was the method, and the copy in TCRdb shows in-frame clones only, minus some. This record lists 10,000 to 13,000 clones, none seen once only, and the top ten clones contain about 5.7%. Study-wide results and caveats: In common variable immunodeficiency, TCR beta chains reportedly carried fewer deletions and N-nucleotide insertions. Fewer TCRbeta clones were shared among CVID subjects than controls. Compared with healthy controls, CVID subjects showed increased TCRbeta clonality, mostly in about a third.

Patients and controls were mostly of Caucasian heritage. In its sample, this clone was seen a few times. Its antigen is currently unknown. The specimen sequenced was peripheral blood mononuclear cells. The sequence was obtained from a human donor with common variable immunodeficiency.

CDR3 DNA, as far as it was read: TGTGCCAGCAGTTTCCTTGGGGGACTCGGGCATTCACCC. This sequence encodes CASSFLGGLGHSP. In full, the CDR3 reads CASSFLGGLGHSPLHF. V and J are TRBV6-2 or TRBV6-3 and TRBJ1-6; tentatively, D is TRBD1 (5 bases). The CDR3 end falls 3 residues outside the read, so it is completed with the germline J gene. The germline CDR1 and CDR2 sequences are MNHEY and SVGEGT. The germline V and J ends were trimmed by 4 bases and 8 bases, with 18 bases remaining between them. The CDR3 is 16 amino acids.